Listed here is a single TCR beta chain. These data are taken from a study of T cells in Graves' hyperthyroidism and ophthalmopathy. CDR1 DFQATT and CDR2 SNEGSKA come from the germline V gene (reference sequence). The CDR3 is 15 amino acids. V gave up 4 bases and J gave up 1 base; unmatched junction bases: 6. RNA transcripts gave rise to amplified TCR beta CDR3 regions. With the HTBI primer set, the TCR CDR3 went through a first round of RT-PCR. TCRdb analysed the multiplex PCR reads with MiXCR anew, one entry per CDR3 protein. Of 300,000 to 500,000 distinct CDR3 sequences in the sample, 15% were seen once.

The receptor comes from a woman between 25 and 40 years old with Graves' hyperthyroidism. The sample comprised blood. The rearrangement uses TRBV20-1 and TRBJ2-7, with 11 bases matching TRBD2. The CDR3, as DNA: TGCAGTGCTAAGTGGCTAGCGGGAGGATCCTACGAGCAGTACTTC. Amino acid sequence: CSAKWLAGGSYEQYF.